What follows are 32 T cell receptor beta chains derived from one specimen sequenced in a study of T cells in Graves' hyperthyroidism and ophthalmopathy. Amplification of TCR beta CDR3 regions used RNA as the template. First-round RT-PCR of the TCR CDR3 relied on the HTBI primer set. TCRdb reprocessed the multiplex PCR reads via MiXCR and lists one record per CDR3 protein. The sample has over 350,000 distinct CDR3 sequences, around 15% seen once. The material sequenced was blood. The receptors here all came from a man aged 18 to 30 with Graves' ophthalmopathy.

Notes on this clonotype: This may be a read error, as it is one base from a much larger clone. The gene calls are TRBV4-1 and TRBJ2-1; TRBD1 matches at 7 bases. In germline, CDR1 is MGHRA, CDR2 YSYEKL. The CDR3 contains 17 residues. Written as DNA, the CDR3 is TGCGCCAGCAGCCAAGGGGAGTTAGGGGGCTCCTACAATGGGCAGTTCTTC. Residues: CASSQGELGGSYNGQFF.

The chain employs TRBV4-1 and TRBJ1-4, with D perhaps matching TRBD1 (5 bases). This CDR3 is 15 amino acids long. V was shortened by 4 bases and J by 3 bases, with 12 bases between the two germline ends. Germline-derived CDR1 and CDR2 are MGHRA and YSYEKL. CDR3 amino acids: CASSRPGESNEKLFF. In DNA, the CDR3 is TGCGCCAGCAGCCGGCCGGGGGAGTCTAATGAAAAACTGTTTTTT.

The chain uses TRBV7-3 and TRBJ1-6, with TRBD1 as a possible D gene (6 bases). The CDR3 length is 15 residues. Trimming took off 0 bases at V and 4 bases at J, with 7 bases between the two ends. Germline values: CDR1 SGHTA, CDR2 FQGTGA. The CDR3 DNA reads TGTGCCAGCAGCTTAACTGGACAGTATAATTCACCCCTCCACTTT. It encodes CASSLTGQYNSPLHF.

This clonotype showed up many times. The genes are TRBV30 and TRBJ2-3, with 11 bases fitting TRBD2. CDR3 length equals 13 residues. J gave up 4 bases and V 5 bases, and 2 bases lay outside the gene matches. Per the germline V gene, CDR1 is GTSNPN and CDR2 is SVGIG (reference sequence). CDR3 in amino acids: CAWGTSGADTQYF. For the CDR3, the DNA is TGTGCCTGGGGGACTAGCGGAGCAGATACGCAGTATTTT.

The rearrangement joins TRBV7-8 to TRBJ2-1, with TRBD2 identical over 12 bases. The CDR3 sequence is 16 residues long. V was clipped by 6 bases and J by 2 bases; unmatched bases: 5. The germline CDR1 and CDR2 sequences are SGHVS and FQNEAQ. As DNA, the CDR3 is TGTGCCAGCAGTTCTAGCGGGAGGGTCACCTACAATGAGCAGTTCTTC. Its translation is CASSSSGRVTYNEQFF.

This clonotype came up many times. V gene TRBV11-2 combines with J gene TRBJ1-1; D unresolved. This CDR3 is 12 amino acids long. Trimming shortened V by 6 bases and J by 5 bases, and 10 bases separated the two germline ends. Looked up from germline, CDR1 is SGHAT and CDR2 is FQNNGV. CDR3 residues: CASRVSRTEAFF. The CDR3 DNA is TGTGCCAGCAGAGTCTCGCGAACTGAAGCTTTCTTT.

This clonotype was counted at least ten times. J is TRBJ2-5 and V is TRBV18; D is possibly TRBD2 (6 bases). V lost 6 bases to trimming and J lost 3 bases, with 14 bases between them. Germline CDR1 and CDR2: KGHSH and LQKENI. CDR3 length equals 14 residues. CDR3 sequence (DNA): TGTGCCAGCTCCACCGGATGGGAGGAAGAGACCCAGTACTTC. Its translation: CASSTGWEEETQYF.

This clonotype was found many times. The chain links TRBV20-1 to TRBJ2-1; D not resolved. The CDR3 runs 14 residues. Germline lookup yields CDR1 DFQATT and CDR2 SNEGSKA (reference sequence). V lost 1 base to trimming and J lost 8 bases, with 15 bases between them. This CDR3 is CSARVTQYFDEQFF. In nucleotides, the CDR3 is TGCAGTGCTAGAGTGACACAGTACTTCGATGAGCAGTTCTTC.

This chain connects TRBV20-1 to TRBJ1-4; no definite D call. Trimming pared 1 base from V and 3 bases from J, leaving 6 bases between. Germline CDR1 reads DFQATT; CDR2 reads SNEGSKA (reference sequence). CDR3 length: 13 amino acids. Here the CDR3 DNA reads TGCAGTGCTAGAGTAGGGTCTAATGAAAAACTGTTTTTT. Translated: CSARVGSNEKLFF.

About this clonotype: A read error is possible here, since a much larger clone lies one base away. This sequence joins TRBV6-9 and TRBJ2-7; TRBD1 or TRBD2 may be the D gene (5 bases each). The closer fit of TRBJ2-1 to the DNA end suggests the J call may be wrong. CDR1 is MNHGY, CDR2 SVAAGI, per germline. The CDR3 consists of 14 residues. The CDR3 reads CASSWGTAYYEQFF. The CDR3 region has the DNA TGTGCCAGCAGTTGGGGGACGGCATACTACGAGCAGTTCTTC.

This chain links TRBV4-2 with TRBJ2-3; D remains unclear. V shed 0 bases and J shed 2 bases, with 12 bases lying between them. CDR3 length equals 16 residues. Germline V gene sequence: CDR1 LGHNA, CDR2 YNFKEQ. CDR3 residues: CASSQDMAGPTDTQYF. The CDR3 nucleotides are TGTGCCAGCAGCCAAGATATGGCAGGACCCACAGATACGCAGTATTTT.

This clonotype was recorded many times. The chain uses TRBV12-3 or TRBV12-4 and TRBJ2-3; the match to TRBD2 covers 9 bases. The CDR3 sequence is 13 residues long. V gave up 7 bases and J gave up 5 bases; unmatched junction bases: 4. CDR3 residues: CASTRGGGDTQYF. CDR3 nucleotide sequence: TGTGCCAGCACGCGGGGGGGTGGAGATACGCAGTATTTT.

There are many counts of this clonotype. This chain joins TRBV7-6 and TRBJ2-7, with 9 positions matching TRBD2. J lost 6 bases, V lost 1 base, and 13 bases had no gene match. Germline V CDR1 and CDR2: SGHVS, FNYEAQ. CDR3 length: 17 amino acids. CDR3 coding DNA: TGTGCCAGCAGCTTAGTAAGTTCAAGCGGGAGGAATAGCGAGCAGTACTTC. Protein: CASSLVSSSGRNSEQYF.

This clonotype was counted at least ten times. This chain's CDR3 is CASSPHQETQYF. DNA of the CDR3: TGTGCCAGCAGCCCCCACCAAGAGACCCAGTACTTC. This chain links TRBV7-8 with TRBJ2-5; D is unclear. This CDR3 has 12 amino acids. Deletions cut 5 bases from V and 0 bases from J, with 4 bases between. Germline V gene lookup returns CDR1 SGHVS and CDR2 FQNEAQ.

This rearrangement joins TRBV28 to TRBJ2-3, with 7 bases identical to TRBD1. Germline-derived CDR1 and CDR2 are MDHEN and SYDVKM. The CDR3 length is 15 residues. Trimming removed 4 bases from V and 5 bases from J; junction bases left unmatched: 9. This chain's CDR3 is CASSSYRGAGDTQYF. CDR3 nucleotides: TGTGCCAGCAGTTCCTACAGGGGCGCCGGAGATACGCAGTATTTT. Together with reference TRBV28 and TRBJ2-3, the CDR3 gives the full variable domain: DVKVTQSSRYLVKRTGEKVFLECVQDMDHENMFWYRQDPGLGLRLIYFSYDVKMKEKGDIPEGYSVSREKKERFSLILESASTNQTSMYLCASSSYRGAGDTQYFGPGTRLTVL.

This clonotype came up many times. One end of the junction is discordant with germline, which a read error may explain. The chain carries TRBV13 and TRBJ2-7; D is possibly TRBD1 or TRBD2 (5 bases each). This CDR3 contains 14 residues. Germline V lookup: CDR1 PRHDT, CDR2 FYEKMQ (reference sequence). The CDR3 sequence is CASSLGQGDREQYF. The DNA for the CDR3 is TGTGCCAGCAGTTTAGGGCAGGGAGATCGCGAGCAGTACTTC.

Ten or more counts support this clonotype. This CDR3 reads CASSEWAVGETQYF. CDR3 nucleotide sequence: TGTGCCAGCAGTGAATGGGCTGTGGGGGAGACCCAGTACTTC. V usage is TRBV6-1 and J usage is TRBJ2-5; D gene uncertain. CDR1 is MNHNS and CDR2 is SASEGT in the germline V gene. The CDR3 extends over 14 amino acids. Trimming took 2 bases from V and 5 from J, leaving 12 bases between them.

This clonotype was seen a handful of times. The V and J genes are TRBV4-1 and TRBJ2-7, with D maybe TRBD1 (6 bases). V lost 3 bases, J lost 2 bases, and 11 bases lay in between. Germline CDR1 and CDR2: MGHRA and YSYEKL. The CDR3 loop spans 14 amino acids. In DNA form, the CDR3 reads TGCGCCAGCAGCCATCAGACAGGACCCTACGAGCAGTACTTC. Amino acids: CASSHQTGPYEQYF.

This clonotype was detected many times. The gene calls are TRBV29-1 and TRBJ2-3; 10 positions match TRBD2. CDR1 is SQVTM and CDR2 is ANQGSEA in the germline V gene. This CDR3 comprises 14 residues. J was trimmed by 5 bases and V by 5 bases; bases with no gene match: 7. CDR3 DNA sequence: TGCAGCGTTCAAGCGGGGGGGAGCCAAGATACGCAGTATTTT. This sequence encodes CSVQAGGSQDTQYF.

This clonotype has a count of ten or more. The chain couples TRBV12-3 or TRBV12-4 to TRBJ2-7, with D unresolved. This CDR3 is built from 14 residues. Trimming shortened V by 7 bases and J by 0 bases, and 13 bases separated the two germline ends. DNA for the CDR3: TGTGCCAGCAAGCCGACGAGTAGCTCCTACGAGCAGTACTTC. Encoded protein: CASKPTSSSYEQYF.

The J gene is TRBJ2-1, the V gene TRBV25-1; possible D gene TRBD2, 5 bases. Trimming stripped 3 bases from V and 9 bases from J, with 18 bases between. The CDR3 totals 15 residues. Germline V gives CDR1 MGHDK, CDR2 SYGVNS. As DNA, the CDR3 is TGTGCCAGCAGTGACGTCGGCCGCCGGGGAGCTGAGCAGTTCTTC. Amino acids: CASSDVGRRGAEQFF.

Ten or more counts support this clonotype. The CDR3 region has the DNA TGTGCCAGCAGTTACAGCGGACTCTCCTACGAGCAGTACTTC. It specifies CASSYSGLSYEQYF. The J gene is TRBJ2-7, the V gene TRBV6-5; tentatively, D is TRBD2 (5 bases). This CDR3 has 14 residues. Germline assignment: CDR1 MNHEY and CDR2 SVGAGI. V gave up 2 bases and J gave up 0 bases, with 8 bases separating them.

To note about this clonotype: With a much larger clone just one base away, this may be a read error. J is TRBJ2-7 and V is TRBV12-3 or TRBV12-4; D ambiguous. This CDR3 has 13 amino acids. The CDR3 nucleotides are TGTGCCAGCACCCCCGACGGAATTTACGAGCAGCACTTC. Encoded protein: CASTPDGIYEQHF.

V usage is TRBV4-2 and J usage is TRBJ2-1; 9 positions agree with TRBD2. CDR3 length equals 15 residues. The germline gives CDR1 LGHNA, CDR2 YNFKEQ. J lost 5 bases, V lost 3 bases, and 5 bases had no gene match. CDR3 sequence (DNA): TGTGCCAGCAGCCAGCCGGGACTAGCAGACAATGAGCAGTTCTTC. Translated: CASSQPGLADNEQFF.

The chain recombines TRBV7-8 with TRBJ2-2; D unclear. CDR3 length: 12 residues. V was cut by 2 bases and J by 6 bases, with 4 bases left in between. Per germline, CDR1 SGHVS and CDR2 FQNEAQ. The CDR3 loop is CASSLKSGELFF. The CDR3 bases are TGTGCCAGCAGCTTAAAGTCCGGGGAGCTGTTTTTT.

This clonotype was found many times. The chain uses TRBV6-1 and TRBJ1-1, with unresolved D. The V end lost 6 bases, the J end lost 1 base, and 9 bases lay between the germline ends. The CDR3 is made up of 13 amino acids. Per the germline V gene, CDR1 is MNHNS and CDR2 is SASEGT. CDR3 amino acids: CASRRSGNTEAFF. The CDR3 region has the DNA TGTGCCAGCAGGCGCAGTGGGAACACTGAAGCTTTCTTT.

V and J are TRBV5-1 and TRBJ2-7; the D is unclear. With 0 bases removed from V and 0 bases from J, the gap between germline ends came to 7 bases. This CDR3 has 14 amino acids. Germline lookup yields CDR1 SGHRS and CDR2 YFSETQ. CDR3: CASSLGEFSYEQYF. DNA for the CDR3: TGCGCCAGCAGCTTGGGAGAATTCTCCTACGAGCAGTACTTC. Variable domain in full (rest from reference TRBV5-1 and TRBJ2-7): KAGVTQTPRYLIKTRGQQVTLSCSPISGHRSVSWYQQTPGQGLQFLFEYFSETQRNKGNFPGRFSGRQFSNSRSEMNVSTLELGDSALYLCASSLGEFSYEQYFGPGTRLTVT.

This clonotype was counted many times. The chain recombines TRBV27 with TRBJ1-5, with D uncertain. Germline V CDR1 and CDR2: MNHEY, SMNVEV (reference sequence). Trimming cost V 5 bases and J 0 bases, with 8 bases left between them. This CDR3 is 14 amino acids long. The CDR3 here is CASSGSNSNQPQHF. The CDR3 DNA sequence: TGTGCCAGCAGTGGAAGCAATAGCAATCAGCCCCAGCATTTT.

The sample holds many counts of this clonotype. The chain uses TRBV20-1 and TRBJ1-1; D gene ambiguous. The germline V gene has CDR1 DFQATT and CDR2 SNEGSKA (reference sequence). The CDR3 length is 11 residues. CDR3 amino acids: CGSLRHTEAFF. The CDR3 DNA follows: TGCGGGTCCCTGAGGCACACTGAAGCTTTCTTT.

There are many counts of this clonotype. The J gene is TRBJ2-3, the V gene TRBV6-1; 8 bases agree with TRBD2. J gave up 4 bases and V 7 bases, and 10 bases lay outside the gene matches. The CDR3 covers 15 residues. The germline gives CDR1 MNHNS, CDR2 SASEGT. The CDR3 coding sequence is TGTGCCAGCAACTACGGGAGGGCCTTCGCAGATACGCAGTATTTT. Amino acids: CASNYGRAFADTQYF.

The chain uses TRBV19 and TRBJ1-2; 8 bases are shared with TRBD1. Germline V lookup: CDR1 LNHDA, CDR2 SQIVND (reference sequence). With V trimmed by 6 bases and J by 5 bases, 14 bases remained unmatched. The CDR3 is 16 residues long. CDR3 DNA: TGTGCCAGTAGCCCTAGTGTCGACAGGGGATTATATGGCTACACCTTC. This encodes CASSPSVDRGLYGYTF.

This clonotype was recorded a few times. The chain employs TRBV5-1 and TRBJ2-1, with 8 bases aligning to TRBD2. Germline CDR1 SGHRS, CDR2 YFSETQ. The J segment lost 6 bases and the V segment lost 1 base, leaving 6 bases of the junction unmatched. The CDR3 spans 15 residues. CDR3 sequence (DNA): TGCGCCAGCAGCTTGTTTGCCGGGAGGGCCAATGAGCAGTTCTTC. It codes for CASSLFAGRANEQFF.